The sequence of this T cell receptor beta chain was determined in a study of blood T cells in healthy people across ages. Isolating PBMCs gave at least 6 million of these cells per sample. This clonotype has just a few counts. Its specificity is not known. A J-beta primer mix and a sample-barcoded 5' primer were used in a second PCR of about 7 to 11 cycles. Through a template-switch adaptor with 12 random nucleotides, each cDNA molecule received a tag. TCRdb recomputed calls from the 5' RACE reads with MiXCR, one row per CDR3 protein. In the table there are around 620,000 distinct CDR3 sequences, 27% of which are singletons. Germline loops: CDR1 LGHNA, CDR2 YSLEER. V lost 0 bases to trimming and J lost 2 bases; unmatched junction nucleotides: 5. The CDR3 is 18 residues long. Findings and limits, study-wide: With donor CMV status unknown, expanded clonotype changes were possibly confounded.

The material sequenced was blood. The gene calls are TRBV4-3 and TRBJ2-2; TRBD2 matches at 11 bases. This TCR derives from a woman aged 70-85 years in good health. CDR3 region: CASSQELAGGGNTGELFF. The DNA of the CDR3 is TGCGCCAGCAGCCAAGAGCTAGCGGGGGGCGGTAACACCGGGGAGCTGTTTTTT.